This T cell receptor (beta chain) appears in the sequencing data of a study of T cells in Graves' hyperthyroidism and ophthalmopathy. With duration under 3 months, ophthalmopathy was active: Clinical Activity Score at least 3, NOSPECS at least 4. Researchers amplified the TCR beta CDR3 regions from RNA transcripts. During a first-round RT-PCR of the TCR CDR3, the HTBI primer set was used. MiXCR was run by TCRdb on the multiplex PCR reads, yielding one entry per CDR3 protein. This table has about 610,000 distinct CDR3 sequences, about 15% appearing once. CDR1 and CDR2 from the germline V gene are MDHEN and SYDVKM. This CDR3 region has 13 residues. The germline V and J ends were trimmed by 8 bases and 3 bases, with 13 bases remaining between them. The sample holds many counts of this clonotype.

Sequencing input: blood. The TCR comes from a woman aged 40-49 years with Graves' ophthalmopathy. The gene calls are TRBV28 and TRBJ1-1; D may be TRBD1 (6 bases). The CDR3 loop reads CASLRAGDTEAFF. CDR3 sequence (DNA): TGTGCCAGCCTACGGGCAGGGGACACTGAAGCTTTCTTT.